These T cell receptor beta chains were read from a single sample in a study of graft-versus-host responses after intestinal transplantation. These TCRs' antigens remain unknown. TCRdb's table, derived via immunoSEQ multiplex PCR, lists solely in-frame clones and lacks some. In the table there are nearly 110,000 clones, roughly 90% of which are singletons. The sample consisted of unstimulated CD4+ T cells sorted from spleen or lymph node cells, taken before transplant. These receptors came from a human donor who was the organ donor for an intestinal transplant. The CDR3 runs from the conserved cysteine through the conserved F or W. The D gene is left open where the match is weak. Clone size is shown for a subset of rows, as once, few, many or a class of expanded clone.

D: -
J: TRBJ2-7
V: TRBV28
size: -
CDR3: CASTEQDAHEQYF
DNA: TGTGCCAGCACCGAACAGGACGCGCACGAGCAGTACTTC

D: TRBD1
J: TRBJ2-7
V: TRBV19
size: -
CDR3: CASSPGQGFSEQYF
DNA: TGTGCCAGTAGTCCGGGACAGGGGTTCTCCGAGCAGTACTTC

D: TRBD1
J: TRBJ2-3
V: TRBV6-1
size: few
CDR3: CASSPSGTGQLGQYF
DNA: TGTGCCAGCAGCCCATCCGGGACAGGGCAATTGGGGCAGTATTTT

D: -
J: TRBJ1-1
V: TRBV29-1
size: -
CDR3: CSGILKEEAFF
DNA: TGCAGCGGAATCCTTAAAGAAGAAGCTTTCTTT

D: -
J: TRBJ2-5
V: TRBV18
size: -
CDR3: CASSPRSGQETQYF
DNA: TGTGCCAGCTCACCCCGGAGTGGCCAAGAGACCCAGTACTTC

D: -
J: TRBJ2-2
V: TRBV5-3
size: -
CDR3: CARSPTEEAWNTGELFF
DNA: TGTGCCAGAAGTCCAACCGAAGAGGCGTGGAACACCGGGGAGCTGTTTTTT

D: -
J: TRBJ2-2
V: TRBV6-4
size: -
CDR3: CASSYQLNTGELFF
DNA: TGTGCCAGCAGTTACCAGTTGAACACCGGGGAGCTGTTTTTT

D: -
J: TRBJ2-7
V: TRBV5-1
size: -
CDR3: CASSLAPTYEQYF
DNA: TGCGCCAGCAGCTTGGCCCCTACCTACGAGCAGTACTTC

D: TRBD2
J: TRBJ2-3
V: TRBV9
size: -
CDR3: CASSVVGGRAGDTQYF
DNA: TGTGCCAGCAGCGTAGTTGGAGGGAGGGCTGGAGATACGCAGTATTTT

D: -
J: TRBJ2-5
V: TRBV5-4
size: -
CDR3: CASSLKVGVTETQYF
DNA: TGTGCCAGCAGCTTGAAGGTTGGGGTGACGGAGACCCAGTACTTC

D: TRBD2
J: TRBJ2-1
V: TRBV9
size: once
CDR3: CASSVASGGFNEQFF
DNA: TGTGCCAGCAGCGTAGCTAGCGGGGGGTTCAATGAGCAGTTCTTC

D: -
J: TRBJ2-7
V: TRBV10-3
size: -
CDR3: CAISESGRRVIYEQYF
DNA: TGTGCCATCAGTGAGTCGGGTCGTAGGGTGATTTACGAGCAGTACTTC

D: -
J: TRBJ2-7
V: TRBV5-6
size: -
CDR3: CASSSTYEQYF
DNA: TGTGCCAGCAGCTCGACCTACGAGCAGTACTTC

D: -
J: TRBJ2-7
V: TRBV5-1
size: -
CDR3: CASSPGNTLSYEQYF
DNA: TGCGCCAGCAGCCCCGGGAACACACTCTCCTACGAGCAGTACTTC

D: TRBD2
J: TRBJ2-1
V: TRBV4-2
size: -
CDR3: CASSQSLAGGYNEQFF
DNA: TGTGCCAGCAGCCAATCCCTGGCGGGGGGCTACAATGAGCAGTTCTTC

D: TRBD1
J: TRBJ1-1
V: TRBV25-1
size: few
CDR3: CASKISGGAGTEAFF
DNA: TGTGCCAGCAAAATCTCAGGGGGCGCCGGCACTGAAGCTTTCTTT

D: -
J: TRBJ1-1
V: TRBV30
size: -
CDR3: CAWEGGFTEAFF
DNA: TGTGCCTGGGAGGGGGGATTCACTGAAGCTTTCTTT

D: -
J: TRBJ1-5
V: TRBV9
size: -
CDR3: CASSVGQGSNQPQHF
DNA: TGTGCCAGCAGCGTAGGTCAGGGCTCAAATCAGCCCCAGCATTTT

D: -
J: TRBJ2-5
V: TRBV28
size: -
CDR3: CASSPGGATRETQYF
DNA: TGTGCCAGCAGTCCTGGCGGGGCCACGCGGGAGACCCAGTACTTC

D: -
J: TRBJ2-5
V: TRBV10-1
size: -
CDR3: CASSEWRGSQETQYF
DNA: TGCGCCAGCAGTGAGTGGAGGGGTAGCCAAGAGACCCAGTACTTC

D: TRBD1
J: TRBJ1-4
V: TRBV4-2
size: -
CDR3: CASSQDDRAGNEKLFF
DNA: TGTGCCAGCAGCCAAGACGACAGGGCAGGTAATGAAAAACTGTTTTTT

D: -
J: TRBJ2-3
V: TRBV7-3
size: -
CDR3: CASSLNPGTDTQYF
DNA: TGTGCCAGCAGCTTAAATCCTGGCACAGATACGCAGTATTTT

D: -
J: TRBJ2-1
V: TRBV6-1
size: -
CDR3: CASCANPYNEQFF
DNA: TGTGCCAGCTGCGCTAACCCCTACAATGAGCAGTTCTTC

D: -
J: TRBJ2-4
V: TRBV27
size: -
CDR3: CASSPRGLAKNIQYF
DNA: TGTGCCAGCAGCCCCCGAGGTTTAGCCAAAAACATTCAGTACTTC

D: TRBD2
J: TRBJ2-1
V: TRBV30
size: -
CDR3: CAWGLAGSSSYNEQFF
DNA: TGTGCCTGGGGACTAGCGGGATCGAGCTCCTACAATGAGCAGTTCTTC

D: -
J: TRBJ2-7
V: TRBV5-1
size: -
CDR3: CASSLFGYEQYF
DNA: TGCGCCAGCAGCTTGTTCGGGTACGAGCAGTACTTC

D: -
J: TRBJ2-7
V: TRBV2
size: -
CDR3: CASRELGNSYEQYF
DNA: TGTGCCAGCAGGGAACTGGGCAACTCCTACGAGCAGTACTTC

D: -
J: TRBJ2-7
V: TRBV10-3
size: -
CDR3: CAISESTAQYF
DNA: TGTGCCATCAGTGAGTCGACGGCCCAGTACTTC

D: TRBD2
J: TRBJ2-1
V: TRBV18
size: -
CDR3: CASSPSGSGGSYNEQFF
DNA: TGTGCCAGCTCACCCTCAGGGAGCGGGGGATCCTACAATGAGCAGTTCTTC

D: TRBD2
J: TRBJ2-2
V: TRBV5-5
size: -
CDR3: CASSLDSTSGVFGELFF
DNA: TGTGCCAGCAGCTTGGACTCGACTAGCGGGGTCTTCGGGGAGCTGTTTTTT

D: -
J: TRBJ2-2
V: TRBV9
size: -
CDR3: CASSVGSLNTGELFF
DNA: TGTGCCAGCAGCGTCGGGAGTTTGAACACCGGGGAGCTGTTTTTT

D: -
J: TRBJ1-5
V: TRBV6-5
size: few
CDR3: CASSYSRDQPQHF
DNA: TGTGCCAGCAGTTACTCGAGGGATCAGCCCCAGCATTTT

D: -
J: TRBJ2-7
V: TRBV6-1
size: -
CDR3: CASSKGGYEQYF
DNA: TGTGCCAGCAGTAAAGGGGGCTACGAGCAGTACTTC

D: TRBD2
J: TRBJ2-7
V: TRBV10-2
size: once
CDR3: CASSDTSGRPYEQYF
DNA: TGCGCCAGCAGCGACACTAGCGGGAGGCCCTACGAGCAGTACTTC

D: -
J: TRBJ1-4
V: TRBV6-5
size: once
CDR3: CASSPQKWGEKLFF
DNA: TGTGCCAGCAGTCCGCAAAAGTGGGGTGAAAAACTGTTTTTT

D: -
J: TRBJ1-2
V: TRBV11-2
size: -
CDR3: CASSLGAGSNYGYTF
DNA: TGTGCCAGCAGCTTAGGGGCAGGCTCCAACTATGGCTACACCTTC

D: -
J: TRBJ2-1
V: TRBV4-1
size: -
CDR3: CASSQPRYVHEQFF
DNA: TGCGCCAGCAGCCAACCCCGATACGTCCATGAGCAGTTCTTC

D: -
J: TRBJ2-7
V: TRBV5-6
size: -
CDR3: CASSLGENLSYEQYF
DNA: TGTGCCAGCAGCTTGGGGGAAAACCTCTCCTACGAGCAGTACTTC